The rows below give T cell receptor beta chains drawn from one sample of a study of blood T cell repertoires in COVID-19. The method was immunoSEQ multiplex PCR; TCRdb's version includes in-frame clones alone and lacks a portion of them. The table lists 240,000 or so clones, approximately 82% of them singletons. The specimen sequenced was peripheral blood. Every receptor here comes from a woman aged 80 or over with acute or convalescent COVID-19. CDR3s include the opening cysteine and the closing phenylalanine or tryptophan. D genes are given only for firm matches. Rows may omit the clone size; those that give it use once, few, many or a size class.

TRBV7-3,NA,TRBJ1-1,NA,CASSLTPQTEAFF,TGTGCCAGCAGCTTAACGCCGCAGACAGAAGCTTTCTTT
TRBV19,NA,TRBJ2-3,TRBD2,CASSLSASGGYTQYF,TGTGCCAGTAGTCTCAGCGCTAGCGGGGGGTATACGCAGTATTTT
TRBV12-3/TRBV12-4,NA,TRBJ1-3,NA,CASSRHSGNTIYF,TGTGCCAGCAGCCGACACTCTGGAAACACCATATATTTT
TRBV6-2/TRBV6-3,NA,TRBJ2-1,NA,CASSYRGSEQFF,TGTGCCAGCAGTTACCGGGGTTCTGAGCAGTTCTTC
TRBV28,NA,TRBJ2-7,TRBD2,CASIPLAGVNYEQYF,TGTGCCAGCATCCCACTAGCGGGAGTCAACTACGAGCAGTACTTC
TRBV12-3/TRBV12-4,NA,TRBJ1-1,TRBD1,CASKHTGETEAFF,TGTGCCAGCAAACACACAGGGGAGACTGAAGCTTTCTTT
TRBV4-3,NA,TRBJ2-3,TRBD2,CASSQDYGGNTDTQYF,TGCGCCAGCAGCCAAGATTACGGGGGGAACACAGATACGCAGTATTTT
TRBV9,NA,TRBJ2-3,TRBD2,CASSVEGLAMADTQYF,TGTGCCAGCAGCGTAGAGGGACTAGCTATGGCAGATACGCAGTATTTT
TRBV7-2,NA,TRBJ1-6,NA,CASSLGGRNNSPLHF,TGTGCCAGCAGCTTAGGCGGCAGAAATAATTCACCCCTCCACTTT
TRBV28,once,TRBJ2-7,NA,CASSFGGASSYEQYF,TGTGCCAGCAGTTTTGGGGGGGCGAGCTCCTACGAGCAGTACTTC
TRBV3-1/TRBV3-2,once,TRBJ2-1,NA,CASSQEAGYPYNEQFF,TGTGCCAGCAGCCAAGAGGCCGGGTACCCCTACAATGAGCAGTTCTTC
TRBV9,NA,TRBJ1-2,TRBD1,CASSAHLDRGNYGYTF,TGTGCCAGCAGCGCCCACCTGGACAGGGGCAACTATGGCTACACCTTC
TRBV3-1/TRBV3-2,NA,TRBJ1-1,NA,CASSQGAGRAFF,TGTGCCAGCAGCCAAGGGGCAGGGAGGGCTTTCTTT
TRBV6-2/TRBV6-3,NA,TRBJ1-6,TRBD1,CASSDRASSYNSPLHF,TGTGCCAGCAGTGACAGGGCTAGCTCCTATAATTCACCCCTCCACTTT
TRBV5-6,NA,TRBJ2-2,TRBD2,CASSLAGTSGVTGELFF,TGTGCCAGCAGCTTGGCCGGGACTAGCGGAGTCACCGGGGAGCTGTTTTTT
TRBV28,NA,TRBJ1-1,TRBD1,CASSPRTDRGEAFF,TGTGCCAGCAGTCCCCGAACCGACAGGGGTGAAGCTTTCTTT
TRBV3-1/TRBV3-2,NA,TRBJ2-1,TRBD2,CASSQVRGGHNEQFF,TGTGCCAGCAGCCAAGTGCGGGGGGGGCACAATGAGCAGTTCTTC
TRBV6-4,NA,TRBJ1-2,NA,CASSDYPPGGNGYTF,TGTGCCAGCAGTGACTACCCCCCAGGCGGGAATGGCTACACCTTC
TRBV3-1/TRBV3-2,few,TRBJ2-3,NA,CASEDYATDTQYF,TGTGCCAGCGAGGACTACGCTACAGATACGCAGTATTTT
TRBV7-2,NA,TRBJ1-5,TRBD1,CASSQTGGSSNQPQHF,TGTGCCAGCAGCCAAACAGGGGGCAGTAGCAATCAGCCCCAGCATTTT
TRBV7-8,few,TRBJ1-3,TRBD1,CASSLADGRGLGNTIYF,TGTGCCAGCAGCTTAGCGGACGGCAGGGGGCTTGGAAACACCATATATTTT
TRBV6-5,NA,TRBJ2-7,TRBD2,CASSDSGNSYEQYF,TGTGCCAGCAGCGACAGCGGGAACTCCTACGAGCAGTACTTC
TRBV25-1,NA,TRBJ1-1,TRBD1,CASSDPGQGGTEAFF,TGTGCCAGCAGTGACCCGGGACAGGGAGGCACTGAAGCTTTCTTT
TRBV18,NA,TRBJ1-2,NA,CASSPEAATYGYTF,TGTGCCAGCTCACCAGAAGCGGCCACCTATGGCTACACCTTC
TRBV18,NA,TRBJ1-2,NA,CASSPPGARGYGYTF,TGTGCCAGCTCACCACCGGGGGCGCGTGGCTATGGCTACACCTTC
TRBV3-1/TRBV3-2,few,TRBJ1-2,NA,CASSPLSGYGYTF,TGTGCCAGCAGCCCCTTGTCAGGTTATGGCTACACCTTC
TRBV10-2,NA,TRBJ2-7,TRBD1,CASSELTGNEQYF,TGCGCCAGCAGTGAGTTGACAGGGAACGAGCAGTACTTC